Shown below are 29 T cell receptor beta chains from a single sample sequenced in a study of blood T cell repertoires in COVID-19. TCRdb's table, derived via immunoSEQ multiplex PCR, lists solely in-frame clones and lacks some. The sample includes about 480,000 clones, 88% of them seen just once. The sample was PBMCs or T cells enriched from blood (not recorded which). The receptor source for this set is a middle-aged woman who had recovered from COVID-19.

The chain is built from TRBV20-1 and TRBJ2-1; 9 bases line up with TRBD2. This CDR3 has 14 amino acids. CDR1 is DFQATT, CDR2 SNEGSKA, per germline (reference sequence). Unmatched junction bases numbered 10, after V lost 3 bases and J lost 10 bases. The DNA for the CDR3 is TGCAGTGCTAGTGACCCTGCCGGGACTAGCGAGCAGTTCTTC. Translating it yields CSASDPAGTSEQFF.

V gene TRBV10-1 combines with J gene TRBJ2-3; 11 bases agree with TRBD2. Germline V gene lookup returns CDR1 WNHNN and CDR2 SYGVQD (reference sequence). Trimming at V came to 5 bases and at J to 0 bases, leaving 1 base not matched to a gene. This CDR3 is 15 amino acids long. The CDR3 sequence: CASSSSGGSTDTQYF. The DNA of the CDR3 is TGCGCCAGCAGTTCTAGCGGGGGGAGCACAGATACGCAGTATTTT.

The chain couples TRBV27 to TRBJ1-2; TRBD1 might be the D (5 bases). The CDR3 has 15 residues. The V and J ends lost 7 bases and 2 bases respectively, with 17 bases between them. Germline-derived CDR1 and CDR2 are MNHEY and SMNVEV (reference sequence). Here the CDR3 reads CASTPIGTTNYGYTF. CDR3 DNA sequence: TGTGCCAGCACCCCCATCGGGACTACGAACTATGGCTACACCTTC.

V gene TRBV15 combines with J gene TRBJ2-2; TRBD1 might be the D (5 bases). The germline gives CDR1 LNHNV, CDR2 YYDKDF (reference sequence). The CDR3 spans 16 residues. V shed 1 base and J shed 4 bases, with 13 bases lying between them. The CDR3 DNA follows: TGTGCCACCAGCAGAGTGATGGATGGGGCCACCGGGGAGCTGTTTTTT. It is translated as CATSRVMDGATGELFF.

V is TRBV19 and J is TRBJ2-5; 7 positions agree with TRBD2. Germline CDR1 is LNHDA and CDR2 is SQIVND (reference sequence). The J segment lost 0 bases and the V segment lost 5 bases, leaving 15 bases of the junction unmatched. CDR3 length: 18 amino acids. Here the CDR3 DNA reads TGTGCCAGTAGTCCCCAATGGGGGGGAAGTAAGTACCAAGAGACCCAGTACTTC. Protein product: CASSPQWGGSKYQETQYF.

J is TRBJ2-3 and V is TRBV19; 10 bases are shared with TRBD1. The germline V gene encodes CDR1 LNHDA and CDR2 SQIVND (reference sequence). With 8 bases clipped from V and 2 bases from J, the junction kept 4 bases outside the gene matches. The CDR3 consists of 14 residues. CDR3 protein: CASRDRGHTDTQYF. The CDR3 nucleotides read TGTGCCAGTCGGGACAGGGGCCACACAGATACGCAGTATTTT.

The genes are TRBV6-2 or TRBV6-3 and TRBJ2-1, with 11 bases that match TRBD2. The CDR3 sequence is 16 residues long. V was clipped by 5 bases and J by 4 bases; unmatched bases: 7. Germline V lookup: CDR1 MNHEY, CDR2 SVGEGT. CDR3 in amino acids: CASSTIAGGTYNEQFF. The CDR3, as DNA: TGTGCCAGCAGTACCATAGCGGGAGGGACGTACAATGAGCAGTTCTTC.

CDR3 sequence: CASSPQGAGAFF. CDR3 DNA sequence: TGTGCCAGCAGCCCACAGGGGGCCGGAGCTTTCTTT. The chain has TRBV7-9 and TRBJ1-1; 9 bases are a match to TRBD1. Germline CDR1 SEHNR, CDR2 FQNEAQ (reference sequence). The CDR3 has 12 residues. V dropped 5 bases and J dropped 10; count of bases not matched to a gene: 5. Using reference TRBV7-9 and TRBJ1-1 for the parts outside the CDR3, the full variable domain is DTGVSQNPRHKITKRGQNVTFRCDPISEHNRLYWYRQTLGQGPEFLTYFQNEAQLEKSRLLSDRFSAERPKGSFSTLEIQRTEQGDSAMYLCASSPQGAGAFFGQGTRLTVV.

This rearrangement joins TRBV5-4 to TRBJ1-1, with D hard to call. Trimming took off 0 bases at V and 5 bases at J, with 11 bases between the two ends. The CDR3 sequence is 14 residues long. Germline V gene lookup returns CDR1 SGHNT and CDR2 YYREEE (reference sequence). CDR3 nucleotides: TGTGCCAGCAGCTTGGGTCTTGGAGCGACTGAAGCTTTCTTT. Its protein product is CASSLGLGATEAFF.

The chain recombines TRBV2 with TRBJ2-1, with D perhaps matching TRBD2 (5 bases). CDR3 length: 12 amino acids. The V and J ends lost 4 bases and 14 bases respectively, with 15 bases between them. Looked up from germline, CDR1 is SNHLY and CDR2 is FYNNEI. The CDR3 coding sequence is TGTGCCAGCAGTGGGTCTACGGGGTATGAGTTCTTC. Translating gives CASSGSTGYEFF.

This rearrangement joins TRBV3-1 (or the pseudogene TRBV3-2) to TRBJ1-2; TRBD1 matches at 7 bases. In germline, CDR1 is LGHDT, CDR2 YNNKEL (reference sequence). The CDR3 runs 13 residues. V trimming: 4 bases; J trimming: 6 bases; junction bases outside the gene matches: 5. For the CDR3, the DNA is TGTGCCAGCAGCCGACAGGGTTGGGATGGCTACACCTTC. Encoded protein: CASSRQGWDGYTF.

The gene calls are TRBV7-9 and TRBJ1-5; no firm D call. The CDR3 has 13 residues. CDR1 SEHNR and CDR2 FQNEAQ come from the germline V gene (reference sequence). Trimming stripped 1 base from V and 9 bases from J, with 10 bases between. The CDR3 loop reads CASSLVEGGPQHF. The CDR3 nucleotides are TGTGCCAGCAGCTTAGTAGAGGGCGGGCCCCAGCATTTT. Together with reference TRBV7-9 and TRBJ1-5, the CDR3 gives the full variable domain: DTGVSQNPRHKITKRGQNVTFRCDPISEHNRLYWYRQTLGQGPEFLTYFQNEAQLEKSRLLSDRFSAERPKGSFSTLEIQRTEQGDSAMYLCASSLVEGGPQHFGDGTRLSIL.

V usage is TRBV30 and J usage is TRBJ1-6; TRBD1 agrees at 8 bases. V was clipped by 0 bases and J by 1 base; unmatched bases: 17. Germline loops: CDR1 GTSNPN, CDR2 SVGIG (reference sequence). The CDR3 runs to 21 residues. DNA for the CDR3: TGTGCCTGGAGTGTAGACAGGGGATTGGCGTCATTTGGGTCCTATAATTCACCCCTCCACTTT. Translated, it gives CAWSVDRGLASFGSYNSPLHF.

The V call is TRBV21-1, the J call TRBJ2-7; TRBD2 is the table's D call and was not checked against the DNA. TRBV21-1 is assigned pseudogene status. CDR3 length: 14 amino acids. CDR3 DNA: TGTGCCAGCAGCAATGGACTAGTTTTTGACGAGCAGTACTTC. Translating it yields CASSNGLVFDEQYF.

The V gene is TRBV7-2, the J gene TRBJ1-4, with D hard to call. CDR1 is SGHTA, CDR2 FQGNSA, per germline. V lost 4 bases, J lost 0 bases, and 6 bases lay in between. CDR3 length equals 14 residues. The CDR3 sequence: CASSWASTNEKLFF. The CDR3 bases are TGTGCCAGCAGCTGGGCGTCAACTAATGAAAAACTGTTTTTT.

This clone was seen a single time. This chain uses TRBV6-1 with TRBJ1-4; 8 positions match TRBD1. This CDR3 comprises 15 residues. Germline trimming cut 3 bases from V and 3 bases from J; bases unmatched to any gene: 3. CDR1 is MNHNS, CDR2 SASEGT, per germline. In DNA, the CDR3 is TGTGCCAGCAGTGACAGGGGGCTGTCTAATGAAAAACTGTTTTTT. It encodes CASSDRGLSNEKLFF.

This chain connects TRBV12-3 or TRBV12-4 to TRBJ1-5, with D unclear. The length of the CDR3 is 13 residues. The ends were cut back, 6 bases at V and 3 bases at J, with 9 bases in the middle. For the CDR3, the DNA is TGTGCCAGCAGCCCCCAGAACAATCAGCCCCAGCATTTT. Translated, it gives CASSPQNNQPQHF.

J is TRBJ1-5 and V is TRBV6-5, with D possibly TRBD1 on 6 matching bases. Per the germline V gene, CDR1 is MNHEY and CDR2 is SVGAGI. The CDR3 is 14 amino acids. Between the trimmed V and J ends, which lost 6 bases and 6 bases, there was a span of 15 bases. The DNA for the CDR3 is TGTGCCAGCAGCCCGGCAGGGGTCAGTCAGCCCCAGCATTTT. Translation: CASSPAGVSQPQHF.

The rearrangement links TRBV19 to TRBJ1-6; D may be TRBD1 (6 bases). Germline-derived CDR1 and CDR2 are LNHDA and SQIVND (reference sequence). V lost 10 bases and J lost 5, with 15 bases in between. The CDR3 is made up of 14 amino acids. Here the CDR3 DNA reads TGTGCCACCCGATCGGACAGAAATAATTCACCCCTCCACTTT. Translating it yields CATRSDRNNSPLHF.

V usage is TRBV11-2 and J usage is TRBJ1-1, with 7 nucleotides matching TRBD1. V dropped 5 bases and J dropped 8; count of bases not matched to a gene: 8. In germline, CDR1 is SGHAT, CDR2 FQNNGV. This CDR3 is built from 13 residues. The CDR3 DNA sequence: TGTGCCAGCAGCCACGACAGGGAGGACGAAGCTTTCTTT. It translates to CASSHDREDEAFF. The entire variable domain, with the rest obtained from reference TRBV11-2 and TRBJ1-1, is as follows: EAGVAQSPRYKIIEKRQSVAFWCNPISGHATLYWYQQILGQGPKLLIQFQNNGVVDDSQLPKDRFSAERLKGVDSTLKIQPAKLEDSAVYLCASSHDREDEAFFGQGTRLTVV.

This chain links TRBV29-1 with TRBJ2-7, with 8 bases matching TRBD1. The CDR3 runs to 14 residues. After removal of 0 bases from V and 4 bases from J, the junction contained 5 bases not matched to a gene. Germline V gives CDR1 SQVTM, CDR2 ANQGSEA. The chain's CDR3 is CSVEERGQGYEQYF. The CDR3 bases are TGCAGCGTTGAAGAACGTGGACAGGGTTACGAGCAGTACTTC.

V gene TRBV29-1 combines with J gene TRBJ2-2, with D unresolved. The CDR3 is 14 residues long. Germline CDR1 is SQVTM and CDR2 is ANQGSEA. The germline V and J ends were trimmed by 0 bases and 1 base, with 6 bases remaining between them. CDR3 sequence: CSVEEHLNTGELFF. In DNA form, the CDR3 reads TGCAGCGTTGAAGAACATCTGAACACCGGGGAGCTGTTTTTT.

V and J are TRBV5-4 and TRBJ2-7, with unresolved D. The germline V gene encodes CDR1 SGHNT and CDR2 YYREEE (reference sequence). The ends were cut back, 1 base at V and 3 bases at J, with 11 bases in the middle. CDR3 size: 14 residues. For the CDR3, the DNA is TGTGCCAGCAGCTTGAAGTCGAGCGACTACGAGCAGTACTTC. Residues: CASSLKSSDYEQYF.

This clone was seen just once. The chain is built from TRBV6-5 and TRBJ2-2, with D possibly matching TRBD2 (6 bases). The CDR3 loop spans 16 amino acids. The V end was cut by 0 bases, the J end by 7 bases, with 15 bases between. In germline, CDR1 is MNHEY, CDR2 SVGAGI. CDR3 DNA: TGTGCCAGCAGTTACTCGATGACGGGAGCTCTCGGGGAGCTGTTTTTT. It translates to CASSYSMTGALGELFF.

The rearrangement uses TRBV7-2 and TRBJ1-1; D is perhaps TRBD1 (6 bases). The V end lost 5 bases, the J end lost 5 bases, and 12 bases lay between the germline ends. The germline gives CDR1 SGHTA, CDR2 FQGNSA. The CDR3 sequence is 13 residues long. The CDR3 region is CASSQRQGTEAFF. CDR3 DNA: TGTGCCAGCAGCCAAAGGCAGGGGACTGAAGCTTTCTTT. Looking up the rest from reference TRBV7-2 and TRBJ1-1 gives the full variable domain: GAGVSQSPSNKVTEKGKDVELRCDPISGHTALYWYRQSLGQGLEFLIYFQGNSAPDKSGLPSDRFSAERTGGSVSTLTIQRTQQEDSAVYLCASSQRQGTEAFFGQGTRLTVV.

The chain recombines TRBV10-1 with TRBJ1-2; 7 bases are shared with TRBD1. This CDR3 contains 12 residues. The germline V gene encodes CDR1 WNHNN and CDR2 SYGVQD (reference sequence). V gave up 6 bases and J gave up 7 bases; unmatched junction bases: 5. CDR3 residues: CASSTGDSGYTF. CDR3 nucleotide sequence: TGCGCCAGCAGCACAGGGGACTCTGGCTACACCTTC.

V is TRBV3-1 (or the pseudogene TRBV3-2) and J is TRBJ2-7; 9 positions agree with TRBD2. The V and J ends lost 3 bases and 0 bases, in that order; junction bases with no gene match: 6. The CDR3 consists of 16 residues. Germline values: CDR1 LGHDT, CDR2 YNNKEL (reference sequence). The chain's CDR3 is CASSHRLADLSYEQYF. The CDR3 coding sequence is TGTGCCAGCAGCCACAGACTAGCGGACCTCTCCTACGAGCAGTACTTC.

CDR3 coding DNA: TGTGCCAGCAGCGGGGCCGGGACAGGTTCTTCAGATACGCAGTATTTT. This translates into CASSGAGTGSSDTQYF. The chain couples TRBV9 to TRBJ2-3; 8 bases fit TRBD1. Losses at the gene ends were 3 bases for V and 4 bases for J; bases not matched to a gene: 10. This CDR3 has 16 amino acids. Germline values: CDR1 SGDLS, CDR2 YYNGEE.

V usage is TRBV2 and J usage is TRBJ1-1; tentative D call: TRBD1 (6 bases). CDR3 length: 14 amino acids. Trimming took 5 bases from V and 1 from J, leaving 11 bases between them. Germline-derived CDR1 and CDR2 are SNHLY and FYNNEI. Here the CDR3 reads CASSTGHTNTEAFF. As DNA, the CDR3 is TGTGCCAGCAGTACGGGACACACGAACACTGAAGCTTTCTTT.